This paragraph reports one TCR beta chain. The protocol was immunoSEQ multiplex PCR, while the TCRdb copy is restricted to in-frame clones and leaves out a portion. The sample consists of over 45,000 clones, roughly 88% of them appearing once. This entry is derived from a study of T cell responses to AZD1222 COVID-19 vaccine. This clonotype was sampled from an adult in good health. The starting material was peripheral blood, obtained on day 0 of AZD1222 vaccination.

The CDR3 DNA reads TGCAGCGTTGATGGGACTGCCCCTGGCGAGCAGTACTTC. The encoded protein is CSVDGTAPGEQYF. J is TRBJ2-7 and V is TRBV29-1; D might be TRBD2 (6 bases). The CDR3 is 13 amino acids. The ends were cut back, 3 bases at V and 6 bases at J, with 15 bases in the middle. Germline V gives CDR1 SQVTM, CDR2 ANQGSEA.